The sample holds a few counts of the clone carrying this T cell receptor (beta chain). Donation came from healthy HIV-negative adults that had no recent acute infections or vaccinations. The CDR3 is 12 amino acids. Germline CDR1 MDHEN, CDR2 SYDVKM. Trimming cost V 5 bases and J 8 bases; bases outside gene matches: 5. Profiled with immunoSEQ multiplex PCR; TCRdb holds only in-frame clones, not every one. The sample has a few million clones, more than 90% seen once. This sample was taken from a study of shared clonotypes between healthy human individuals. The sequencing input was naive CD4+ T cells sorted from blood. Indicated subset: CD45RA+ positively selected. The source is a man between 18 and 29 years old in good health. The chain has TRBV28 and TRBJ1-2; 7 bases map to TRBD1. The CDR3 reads CASSMTGRGYTF. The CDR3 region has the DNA TGTGCCAGCAGTATGACAGGGAGAGGCTACACCTTC.